This T cell receptor (beta chain) was documented in a study of beta chain features in type 1 diabetes. About the research overall: Patient and healthy donor groups were alike in age, gender and cell yields.

The length of the CDR3 is 16 residues. Per the germline V gene, CDR1 is SGHAT and CDR2 is FQNNGV. Losses at the gene ends were 5 bases for V and 2 bases for J; bases not matched to a gene: 7. Concerning this clone itself: The antigen remains unidentified.

Sequenced material consisted of expressed TCRB transcripts (all of the isolated RNA was reverse transcribed). Only in-frame clones appear in the TCRdb table, and some are missing; sequencing was by immunoSEQ multiplex PCR. The sample carries about 330,000 clones, 11% recorded once. Study-level results: Among all four CD4+ subsets, Type 1 diabetes patients had TCRB CDR3s that were moderately but significantly shorter. A cDNA-based sequencing approach could over-represent cells with high TCR expression.

The rearrangement links TRBV11-2 to TRBJ2-1; 9 bases align to TRBD2. Material: naive CD4+ T cells from blood. The sequence came from a woman younger than 45 in good health. Written as DNA, the CDR3 is TGTGCCAGCAGCCCCACGGGACTAGCTACCTACAATGAGCAGTTCTTC. It is translated as CASSPTGLATYNEQFF.